These 9 T cell receptor beta chains originate from one sample sequenced in a study of response to subunit inactivated influenza vaccine. From the RT-PCR reads, TCRdb called clonotypes with MiXCR, one entry per CDR3 protein. Of under 200,000 distinct CDR3 sequences listed, 9.5% to 13% are singletons. Sequenced material: non-naive T cells sorted from PBMCs, taken roughly 46 days after vaccination. The receptors stem from a man aged 45-60 years who received an inactivated influenza vaccine.

This sequence joins TRBV28 and TRBJ2-5, with no clear D. The CDR3 is made up of 14 amino acids. V lost 5 bases and J 1 base, leaving 11 bases between the germline ends. Germline assignment: CDR1 MDHEN and CDR2 SYDVKM. This CDR3 reads CASSLPQAQETQYF. The CDR3 DNA reads as TGTGCCAGCAGTCTTCCCCAGGCCCAAGAGACCCAGTACTTC. Full variable domain (remainder filled in from reference TRBV28 and TRBJ2-5): DVKVTQSSRYLVKRTGEKVFLECVQDMDHENMFWYRQDPGLGLRLIYFSYDVKMKEKGDIPEGYSVSREKKERFSLILESASTNQTSMYLCASSLPQAQETQYFGPGTRLLVL.

This clonotype was detected ten times or more. The rearrangement uses TRBV18 and TRBJ2-5; D call uncertain. The CDR3 covers 13 residues. The V end lost 6 bases, the J end lost 4 bases, and 12 bases lay between the germline ends. CDR1 is KGHSH, CDR2 LQKENI, per germline. Here the CDR3 reads CASSHIPSETQYF. CDR3 DNA sequence: TGTGCCAGCTCTCACATTCCCTCAGAGACCCAGTACTTC. The whole variable domain, remainder taken from reference TRBV18 and TRBJ2-5, is NAGVMQNPRHLVRRRGQEARLRCSPMKGHSHVYWYRQLPEEGLKFMVYLQKENIIDESGMPKERFSAEFPKEGPSILRIQQVVRGDSAAYFCASSHIPSETQYFGPGTRLLVL.

Only a few counts were recorded for this clonotype. The rearrangement uses TRBV12-3 or TRBV12-4 and TRBJ2-3, with 9 bases that match TRBD2. Trimming cost V 3 bases and J 4 bases; bases outside gene matches: 8. The CDR3 consists of 16 residues. This CDR3 reads CASSFFPSGVADTQYF. As DNA, the CDR3 is TGTGCCAGCAGTTTTTTTCCTAGCGGGGTGGCAGATACGCAGTATTTT.

This clonotype was seen ten or more times. The chain uses TRBV11-2 and TRBJ2-3; 13 nucleotides line up with TRBD2. The trim removed 4 bases at V and 2 bases at J, leaving 3 bases unmatched. Germline loops: CDR1 SGHAT, CDR2 FQNNGV. The CDR3 spans 16 residues. The CDR3 here is CASSSGLAGPTDTQYF. CDR3 coding DNA: TGTGCCAGCAGCTCGGGACTAGCGGGGCCCACAGATACGCAGTATTTT.

About this clonotype: A much larger clone lies a single base off, so this may be a read error. Since no conserved phenylalanine or tryptophan closes the CDR3, a read error is the likely cause. The chain recombines TRBV6-2 or TRBV6-3 with TRBJ2-1; maybe TRBD2 (6 bases). Trimming removed 5 bases from V and 0 bases from J, with 8 bases in between. Germline V gene data show CDR1 as MNHEY and CDR2 as SVGEGT. CDR3 size: 14 residues. In DNA form, the CDR3 reads TGTGCCAGCAGTCCGGGACTCTCCTACAATGAGCAGTTCTTA. This translates into CASSPGLSYNEQFL.

This clonotype was counted only a few times. The V call is TRBV29-1, the J call TRBJ2-7, with D perhaps given as TRBD1 or TRBD2 (5 bases each). This CDR3 comprises 13 residues. V lost 3 bases to trimming and J lost 9 bases, with 18 bases between them. Germline V gene lookup returns CDR1 SQVTM and CDR2 ANQGSEA. This chain's CDR3 is CSVDVQAGLGQYF. In DNA form, the CDR3 reads TGCAGCGTTGACGTACAGGCGGGTCTAGGGCAGTACTTC.

This clonotype occurred many times. The V gene is TRBV6-4, the J gene TRBJ2-3; D gene unclear. The CDR3 is 14 amino acids. The germline V and J ends were trimmed by 0 bases and 3 bases, with 7 bases remaining between them. Germline V gene lookup returns CDR1 MRHNA and CDR2 SNTAGT. The CDR3 DNA sequence: TGTGCCAGCAGTGACTCGACGGAGACAGATACGCAGTATTTT. Amino acids: CASSDSTETDTQYF.

Many counts were recorded for this clonotype. The chain joins TRBV29-1 to TRBJ1-5; tentative D call: TRBD1 (5 bases). CDR1 SQVTM and CDR2 ANQGSEA come from the germline V gene. Between the trimmed V and J ends, which lost 4 bases and 5 bases, there was a span of 15 bases. The CDR3 extends over 14 amino acids. CDR3 sequence reads: CSVGSSGPDQPQHF. In DNA, the CDR3 is TGCAGCGTTGGAAGTTCGGGGCCGGATCAGCCCCAGCATTTT.

The V call is TRBV7-8, the J call TRBJ2-5; 8 nucleotides agree with TRBD2. The germline CDR1 and CDR2 sequences are SGHVS and FQNEAQ. The trim removed 5 bases at V and 1 base at J, leaving 9 bases unmatched. This CDR3 spans 16 amino acids. The CDR3 reads CASSPGASGGQETQYF. The CDR3 DNA reads as TGTGCCAGCAGCCCAGGGGCCAGCGGGGGCCAAGAGACCCAGTACTTC.